Listed below are T cell receptor beta chains from one sample, sequenced in a study of STAT5B mutations in CD4+ large granular lymphocyte leukemia. TCRdb's copy holds only in-frame clones and misses some; the assay was immunoSEQ multiplex PCR. The table records 40,000 to 55,000 clones, 70% to 90% of them present only once. Sequenced material: CD4+ T cells from blood buffy coats. The source of these receptors is a human donor in good health. Both conserved end residues are part of each CDR3.

>TRBV2|TRBJ2-5
CASSLREETQYF
>TRBV5-5|TRBJ1-5
CASSLGPNQPQHF
>TRBV19|TRBJ1-2
CATSDRSYGYTF
>TRBV6-6|TRBJ2-1
CASSTQGAYNEQFF
>TRBV7-2|TRBJ2-3
CASSLAVAGGPDTQYF
>TRBV20-1|TRBJ2-1
CSARGYGRQFF
>TRBV30|TRBJ1-1
CAWGLWGGTEAFF
>TRBV7-2|TRBJ1-1
CASSLAPGRNTEAFF
>TRBV27|TRBJ1-5
CASSLYQGINQPQHF
>TRBV6-6|TRBJ2-7
CASSTRTSGTYEQYF
>TRBV19|TRBJ2-5
CASSIAPTSGSGGETQYF
>TRBV5-1|TRBJ1-1
CASSSLASPTEAFF
>TRBV19|TRBJ2-7
CATRQGKTYEQYF
>TRBV5-1|TRBJ2-1
CASSPGLAGAQSSYNEQFF
>TRBV7-8|TRBJ1-3
CASSLGTGGNTIYF
>TRBV2|TRBJ2-5
CASQREYQETQYF
>TRBV5-8|TRBJ1-2
CASSFRGQGNYGYTF
>TRBV2|TRBJ2-3
CASTGAADTQYF
>TRBV2|TRBJ1-4
CASVGTGAFGSNEKLFF
>TRBV7-9|TRBJ2-7
CASSSSGTSGKWTYEQYF
>TRBV7-3|TRBJ2-3
CASSLIASGRTDTQYF
>TRBV6-5|TRBJ2-3
CASSLTRLGGDTQYF
>TRBV7-6|TRBJ2-7
CASSLGQGTYEQYF
>TRBV5-1|TRBJ2-2
CASGPVPSGELFF
>TRBV5-1|TRBJ1-3
CASSLGQANTIYF
>TRBV6-5|TRBJ1-2
CASRPTGISNYGYTF
>TRBV7-2|TRBJ1-4
CASSLQGGNEKLFF
>TRBV5-4|TRBJ1-1
CASSLAEAGGTEAFF
>TRBV27|NA
CASSLNRGGEQYF
>TRBV6-6|TRBJ2-2
CASSYSSHTGELFF
>TRBV4-1|TRBJ2-3
CASSLAGGRALADTQYF
>TRBV4-3|TRBJ1-3
CASSQAYAQGAGNTIYF
>TRBV5-8|TRBJ1-4
CASTRDRGIVEKLFF
>TRBV2|TRBJ2-2
CASSRDYTGELFF
>TRBV19|TRBJ2-1
CASSIGAGVGYNEQFF
>TRBV14|TRBJ1-2
CASSQSIYTGYTF
>TRBV5-4|TRBJ1-2
CASSLAESLLIRRAGGYTF
>TRBV2|TRBJ2-7
CASRTGVTYEQYF
>TRBV7-8|TRBJ2-5
CASSLPRGQGETQYF
>TRBV30|TRBJ2-2
CAWNINTGELFF
>TRBV7-3|TRBJ1-1
CASSLRQGDTEAFF
>TRBV2|TRBJ2-7
CASRSGQGSYEQYF
>TRBV6-5|TRBJ2-3
CASSPSTDTQYF
>TRBV6-7|TRBJ1-4
CASSSVSRRGSLNEKLFF
>TRBV5-8|TRBJ1-1
CASSGQRGRAFF
>TRBV7-6|TRBJ2-3
CASSAQGPTSTDTQYF
>TRBV10-3|TRBJ2-1
CAISLAGPFDEQFF
>TRBV7-9|TRBJ1-2
CASNDGLNNYGYTF
>TRBV7-9|TRBJ2-2
CASSFDGSNTGELFF
>TRBV4-1|TRBJ1-4
CASSPGVFNEKLFF
>TRBV29-1|TRBJ1-1
CSVAGVANTEAFF
>TRBV19|TRBJ2-1
CASSIGKTSGGHNEQFF